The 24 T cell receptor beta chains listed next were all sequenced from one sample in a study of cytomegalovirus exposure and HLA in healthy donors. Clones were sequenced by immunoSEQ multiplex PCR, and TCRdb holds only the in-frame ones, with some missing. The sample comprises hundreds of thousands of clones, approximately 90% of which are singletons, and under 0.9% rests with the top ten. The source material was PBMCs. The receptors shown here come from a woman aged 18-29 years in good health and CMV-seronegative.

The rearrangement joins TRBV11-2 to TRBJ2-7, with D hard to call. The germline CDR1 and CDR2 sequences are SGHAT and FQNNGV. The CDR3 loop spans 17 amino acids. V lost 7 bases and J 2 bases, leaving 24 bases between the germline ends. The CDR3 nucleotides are TGTGCCAGCACCCTTCGCCCCCAGCGAACACCCGCCTACGAGCAGTACTTC. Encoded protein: CASTLRPQRTPAYEQYF.

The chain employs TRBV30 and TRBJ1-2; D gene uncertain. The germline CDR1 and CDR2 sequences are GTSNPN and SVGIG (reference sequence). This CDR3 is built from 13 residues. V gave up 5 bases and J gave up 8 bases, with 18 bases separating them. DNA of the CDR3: TGTGCCTGGGACTCGAGAGGGCGGCGGGGCTACACCTTC. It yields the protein CAWDSRGRRGYTF.

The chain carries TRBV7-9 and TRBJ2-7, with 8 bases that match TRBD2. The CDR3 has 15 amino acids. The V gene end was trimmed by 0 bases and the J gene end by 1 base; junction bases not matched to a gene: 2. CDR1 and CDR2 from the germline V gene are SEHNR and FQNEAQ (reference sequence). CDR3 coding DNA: TGTGCCAGCAGCTTAGCAGCGGGGGCATCCTACGAGCAGTACTTC. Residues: CASSLAAGASYEQYF.

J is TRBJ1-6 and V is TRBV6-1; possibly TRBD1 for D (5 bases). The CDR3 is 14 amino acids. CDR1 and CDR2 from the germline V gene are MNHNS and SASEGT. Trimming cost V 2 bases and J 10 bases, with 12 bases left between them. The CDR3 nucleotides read TGTGCCAGCAGTGAATTGGGGGGTAGATCACCCCTCCACTTT. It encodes CASSELGGRSPLHF.

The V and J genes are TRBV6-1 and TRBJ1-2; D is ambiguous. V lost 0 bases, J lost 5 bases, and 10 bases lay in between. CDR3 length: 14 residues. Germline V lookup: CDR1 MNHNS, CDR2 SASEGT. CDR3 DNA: TGTGCCAGCAGTGAAGCGGCGGGGAGGTATGGCTACACCTTC. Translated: CASSEAAGRYGYTF.

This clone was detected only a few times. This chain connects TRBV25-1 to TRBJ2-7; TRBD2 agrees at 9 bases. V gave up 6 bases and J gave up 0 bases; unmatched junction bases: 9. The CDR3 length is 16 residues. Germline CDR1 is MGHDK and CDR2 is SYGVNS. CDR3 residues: CASRQTSGPSSYEQYF. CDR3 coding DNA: TGTGCCAGCAGGCAGACTAGCGGACCGAGCTCCTACGAGCAGTACTTC.

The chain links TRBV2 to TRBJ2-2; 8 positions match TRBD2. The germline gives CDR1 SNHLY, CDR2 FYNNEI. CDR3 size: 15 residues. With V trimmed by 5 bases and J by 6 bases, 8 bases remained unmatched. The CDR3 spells CASSFAGGGSGELFF. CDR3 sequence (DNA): TGTGCCAGCAGTTTTGCAGGCGGGGGGTCCGGGGAGCTGTTTTTT.

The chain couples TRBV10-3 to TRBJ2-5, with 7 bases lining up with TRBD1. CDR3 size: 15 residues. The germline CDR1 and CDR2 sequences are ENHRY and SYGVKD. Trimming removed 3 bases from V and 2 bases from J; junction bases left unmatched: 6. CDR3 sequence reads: CAISDPGQSQETQYF. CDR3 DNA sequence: TGTGCCATCAGTGACCCGGGACAGAGTCAAGAGACCCAGTACTTC.

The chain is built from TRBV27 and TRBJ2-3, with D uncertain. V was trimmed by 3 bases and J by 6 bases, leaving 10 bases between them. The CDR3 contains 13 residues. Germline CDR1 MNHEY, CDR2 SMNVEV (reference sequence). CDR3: CASSFDIRDTQYF. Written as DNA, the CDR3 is TGTGCCAGCAGTTTCGACATCCGGGATACGCAGTATTTT.

CDR3: CASSLEFLAGGRDEQFF. The CDR3 DNA reads as TGTGCCAGCAGCTTAGAATTCCTCGCAGGGGGCCGGGATGAGCAGTTCTTC. This rearrangement joins TRBV7-9 to TRBJ2-1, with 8 bases fitting TRBD1. CDR1 and CDR2 (germline): SEHNR, FQNEAQ (reference sequence). This CDR3 spans 17 amino acids. With V trimmed by 1 base and J by 8 bases, 13 bases remained unmatched.

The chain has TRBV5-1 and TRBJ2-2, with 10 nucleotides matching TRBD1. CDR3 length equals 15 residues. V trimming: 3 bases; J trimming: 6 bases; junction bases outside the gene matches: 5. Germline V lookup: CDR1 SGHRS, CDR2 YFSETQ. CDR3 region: CASSSGQGDPGELFF. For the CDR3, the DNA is TGCGCCAGCAGCTCAGGACAGGGGGATCCCGGGGAGCTGTTTTTT.

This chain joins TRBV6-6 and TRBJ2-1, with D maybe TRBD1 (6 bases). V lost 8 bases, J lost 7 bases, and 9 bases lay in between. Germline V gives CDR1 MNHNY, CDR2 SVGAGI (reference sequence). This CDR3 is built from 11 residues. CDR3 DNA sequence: TGTGCCAGCCAGGGGTGGAATGAGCAGTTCTTC. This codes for CASQGWNEQFF.

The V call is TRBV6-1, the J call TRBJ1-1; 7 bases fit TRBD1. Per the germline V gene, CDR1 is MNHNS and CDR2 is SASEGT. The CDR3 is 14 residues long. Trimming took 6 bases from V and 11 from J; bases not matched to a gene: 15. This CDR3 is CASRHDRESRRAFF. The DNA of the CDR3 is TGTGCCAGCAGGCACGACAGGGAAAGCCGGCGTGCTTTCTTT.

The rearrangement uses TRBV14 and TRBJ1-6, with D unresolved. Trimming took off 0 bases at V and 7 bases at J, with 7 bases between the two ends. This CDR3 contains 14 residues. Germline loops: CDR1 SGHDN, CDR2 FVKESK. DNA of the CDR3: TGTGCCAGCAGCCAAGATTGGGCAAATTCACCCCTCCACTTT. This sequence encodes CASSQDWANSPLHF.

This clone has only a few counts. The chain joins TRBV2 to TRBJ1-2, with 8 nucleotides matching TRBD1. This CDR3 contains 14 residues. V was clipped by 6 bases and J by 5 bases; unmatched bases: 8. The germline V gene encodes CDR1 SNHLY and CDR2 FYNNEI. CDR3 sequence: CASSGQGIKYGYTF. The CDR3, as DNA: TGTGCCAGCAGCGGACAGGGTATCAAGTATGGCTACACCTTC.

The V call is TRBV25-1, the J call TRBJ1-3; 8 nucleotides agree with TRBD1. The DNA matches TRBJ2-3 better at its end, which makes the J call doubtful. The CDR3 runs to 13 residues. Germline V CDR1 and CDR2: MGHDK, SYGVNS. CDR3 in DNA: TGTGCCAGCAGTGCAACGGACAGGGTAAAGCAGTATTTT. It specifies CASSATDRVKQYF.

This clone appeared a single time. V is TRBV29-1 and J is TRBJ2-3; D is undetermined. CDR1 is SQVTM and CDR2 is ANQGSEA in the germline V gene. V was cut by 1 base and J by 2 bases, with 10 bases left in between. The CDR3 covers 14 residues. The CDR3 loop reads CSVEVARSTDTQYF. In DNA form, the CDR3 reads TGCAGCGTTGAAGTAGCTAGGTCCACAGATACGCAGTATTTT.

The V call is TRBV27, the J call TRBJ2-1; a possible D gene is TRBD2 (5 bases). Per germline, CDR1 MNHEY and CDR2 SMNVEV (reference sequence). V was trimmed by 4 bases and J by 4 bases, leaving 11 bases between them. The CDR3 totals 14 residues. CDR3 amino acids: CASSWYGGYNEQFF. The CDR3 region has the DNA TGTGCCAGCAGTTGGTACGGCGGGTACAATGAGCAGTTCTTC.

The CDR3 is CASSSYYEQYF. DNA for the CDR3: TGTGCCAGCAGTTCTTACTACGAGCAGTACTTC. The rearrangement uses TRBV6-1 and TRBJ2-7, with D uncertain. This CDR3 is built from 11 residues. Germline-derived CDR1 and CDR2 are MNHNS and SASEGT. The V end lost 5 bases, the J end lost 3 bases, and 5 bases lay between the germline ends.

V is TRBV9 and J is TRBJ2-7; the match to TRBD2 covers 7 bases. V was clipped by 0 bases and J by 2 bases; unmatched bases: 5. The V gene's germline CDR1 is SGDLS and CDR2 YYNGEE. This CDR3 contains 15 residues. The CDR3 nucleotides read TGTGCCAGCAGCGTAGGGTTGCGGGAGCCCTACGAGCAGTACTTC. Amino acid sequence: CASSVGLREPYEQYF.

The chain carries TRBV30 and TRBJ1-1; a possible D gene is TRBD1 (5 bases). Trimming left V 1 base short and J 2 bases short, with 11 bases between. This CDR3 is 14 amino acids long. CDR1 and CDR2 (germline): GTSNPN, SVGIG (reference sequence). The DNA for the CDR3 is TGTGCCTGGAGTGCGGCAGGGTTCAACACTGAAGCTTTCTTT. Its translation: CAWSAAGFNTEAFF.

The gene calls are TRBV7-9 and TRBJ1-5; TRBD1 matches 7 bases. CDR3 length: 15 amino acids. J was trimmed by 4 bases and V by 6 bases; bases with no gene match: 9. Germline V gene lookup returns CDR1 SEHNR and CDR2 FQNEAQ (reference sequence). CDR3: CASSPGDSFNQPQHF. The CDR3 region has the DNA TGTGCCAGCAGTCCGGGGGACAGCTTTAATCAGCCCCAGCATTTT.

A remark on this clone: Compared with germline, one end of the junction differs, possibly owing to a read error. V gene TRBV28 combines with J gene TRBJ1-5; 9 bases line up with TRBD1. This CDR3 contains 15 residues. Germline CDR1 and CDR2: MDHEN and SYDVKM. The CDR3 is CASRGLGQGDQPQHF. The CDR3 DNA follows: TGTGCTAGCAGGGGACTGGGACAGGGCGATCAGCCCCAGCATTTT.

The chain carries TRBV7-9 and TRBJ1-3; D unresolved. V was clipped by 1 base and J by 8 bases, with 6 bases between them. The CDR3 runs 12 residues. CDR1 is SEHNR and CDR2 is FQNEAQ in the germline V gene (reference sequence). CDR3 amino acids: CASSLVGDTIYF. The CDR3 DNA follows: TGTGCCAGCAGCTTAGTGGGCGACACCATATATTTT.